This TCR beta chain was profiled in a study of blood T cell repertoires in COVID-19. Seattle's cohort entered during active infection and was followed longitudinally. Data came from immunoSEQ multiplex PCR; TCRdb stores just in-frame clones and leaves some out. Of around 250,000 clones in the sample, approximately 85% were seen once. The sequencing sample was made of peripheral blood. This clonotype was obtained from a woman older than 75 with COVID-19, enrolled during active disease.

CDR3 bases: TGCGCCAGCAGCTTGGGACAGCCGTACACTGAAGCTTTCTTT. Encoded protein: CASSLGQPYTEAFF. The rearrangement uses TRBV5-1 and TRBJ1-1; TRBD1 might be the D (5 bases). CDR1 is SGHRS, CDR2 YFSETQ, per germline. The CDR3 has 14 amino acids. V was cut by 0 bases and J by 3 bases, with 9 bases left in between.